This T cell receptor (beta chain) was retrieved from a study of T cells in Graves' hyperthyroidism and ophthalmopathy. Whole-study context: Sampling of peripheral blood happened at initial diagnosis, prior to any treatment. The study, taken as a whole, reports: Model output signaled ophthalmopathy a median approximately 6 months ahead of onset. Peripheral blood also featured most of the thyroid clonotypes expanded above 0.001.

The V end lost 7 bases, the J end lost 1 base, and 10 bases lay between the germline ends. Germline CDR1 and CDR2: SNHLY and FYNNEI. This CDR3 spans 13 amino acids. This clonotype has ten or more counts. No antigen is known for it. What was amplified from RNA transcripts were TCR beta CDR3 regions. HTBI primers were used for first-round RT-PCR of the TCR CDR3. TCRdb analysed the multiplex PCR reads with MiXCR anew, one entry per CDR3 protein. The sample lists about 270,000 distinct CDR3 sequences, over 20% seen once, with under 65% in the top ten. The PBMCs had their origin in 10 ml of fresh peripheral blood.

The chain combines TRBV2 with TRBJ1-2; D is ambiguous. Sequences were obtained from blood. The sequence derives from a man in his thirties or forties with Graves' ophthalmopathy. In nucleotides, the CDR3 is TGTGCCAGCATCCTGGGCCTTAACTATGGCTACACCTTC. Its protein product is CASILGLNYGYTF.